This entry lists 9 T cell receptor beta chains sequenced from one sample in a study of shared clonotypes between healthy human individuals. Measured with immunoSEQ multiplex PCR; TCRdb has only the in-frame clones, and not every one. The table has a few million clones, more than 80% seen once. The material sequenced was naive CD4+ T cells sorted from blood. The subset: CD45RA+ positively selected. The receptors come from a young man in good health.

In the case of this clone: In the same sample, other DNA sequences code for this CDR3. The V and J genes are TRBV18 and TRBJ2-2, with 9 bases matching TRBD1. Per germline, CDR1 KGHSH and CDR2 LQKENI. Trimming at V came to 6 bases and at J to 4 bases, leaving 6 bases not matched to a gene. The CDR3 is 15 amino acids. CDR3 amino acids: CASSPGQGGTGELFF. DNA for the CDR3: TGTGCCAGCTCTCCGGGACAGGGCGGCACCGGGGAGCTGTTTTTT.

Turning to this clone: The same CDR3 arises from other DNA sequences in this sample as well. The genes are TRBV7-8 and TRBJ2-5; 9 bases line up with TRBD1. Germline V lookup: CDR1 SGHVS, CDR2 FQNEAQ. V gave up 4 bases and J gave up 5 bases; unmatched junction bases: 5. This CDR3 is 14 amino acids long. CDR3 coding DNA: TGTGCCAGCAGCTCGACAGGGGGAGGTGAGACCCAGTACTTC. Its translation: CASSSTGGGETQYF.

The gene calls are TRBV7-9 and TRBJ2-2, with 8 bases fitting TRBD1. Unmatched junction bases numbered 5, after V lost 4 bases and J lost 4 bases. CDR3 length equals 15 residues. In germline, CDR1 is SEHNR, CDR2 FQNEAQ (reference sequence). CDR3 bases: TGTGCCAGCAGCTCCTGGACAGGGTCCACCGGGGAGCTGTTTTTT. Translating it yields CASSSWTGSTGELFF.

The rearrangement uses TRBV10-1 and TRBJ2-2, with a weak D call TRBD1 (6 bases). The CDR3 is 17 residues long. CDR1 and CDR2 from the germline V gene are WNHNN and SYGVQD (reference sequence). V lost 4 bases and J 1 base, leaving 16 bases between the germline ends. The CDR3 sequence is CASSGVAGQRNTGELFF. CDR3 DNA sequence: TGCGCCAGCAGTGGGGTTGCTGGACAGAGGAACACCGGGGAGCTGTTTTTT.

CDR3 amino acids: CASSYGTGWNTEAFF. In DNA, the CDR3 is TGTGCCAGCAGTTACGGGACAGGGTGGAACACTGAAGCTTTCTTT. V is TRBV6-6 and J is TRBJ1-1; 9 bases line up with TRBD1. With V trimmed by 2 bases and J by 1 base, 2 bases remained unmatched. The CDR3 is 15 amino acids. CDR1 and CDR2 from the germline V gene are MNHNY and SVGAGI (reference sequence).

The chain uses TRBV9 and TRBJ2-5, with TRBD2 matching 16 bases. The length of the CDR3 is 17 residues. Germline lookup yields CDR1 SGDLS and CDR2 YYNGEE. The V gene end was trimmed by 4 bases and the J gene end by 5 bases; junction bases not matched to a gene: 8. The CDR3 nucleotides read TGTGCCAGCAGCTCCGGGACTAGCGGGGGGGCCGGGGAGACCCAGTACTTC. Protein product: CASSSGTSGGAGETQYF.

This clone was observed once. The V gene is TRBV5-4, the J gene TRBJ2-3, with D possibly called TRBD1 or TRBD2 (6 bases each). V was shortened by 0 bases and J by 4 bases, with 12 bases between the two germline ends. The CDR3 is made up of 15 amino acids. Germline-derived CDR1 and CDR2 are SGHNT and YYREEE (reference sequence). CDR3 coding DNA: TGTGCCAGCAGCTTGGATGGGGGGCGTGCAGATACGCAGTATTTT. Amino acids: CASSLDGGRADTQYF.

In this sample, this clone turned up once. The V call is TRBV5-1, the J call TRBJ1-2, with D possibly being TRBD1 (6 bases). V dropped 0 bases and J dropped 7 bases, with 10 bases sitting between them. This CDR3 comprises 13 residues. CDR1 and CDR2 from the germline V gene are SGHRS and YFSETQ. In DNA, the CDR3 is TGCGCCAGCAGCTTGGCCCTACAGGGTGGCTACACCTTC. Its translation: CASSLALQGGYTF.

This chain links TRBV5-6 with TRBJ2-1, with D perhaps TRBD1 or TRBD2 (6 bases each). The V and J ends lost 0 bases and 4 bases respectively, with 20 bases between them. Germline loops: CDR1 SGHDT, CDR2 YYEEEE. The CDR3 length is 18 residues. The DNA of the CDR3 is TGTGCCAGCAGCTTGGCCATTGGGGGCGGGGCCGGATACAATGAGCAGTTCTTC. Protein sequence: CASSLAIGGGAGYNEQFF. The full variable domain, its missing parts supplied by reference TRBV5-6 and TRBJ2-1, is DAGVTQSPTHLIKTRGQQVTLRCSPKSGHDTVSWYQQALGQGPQFIFQYYEEEERQRGNFPDRFSGHQFPNYSSELNVNALLLGDSALYLCASSLAIGGGAGYNEQFFGPGTRLTVL.